This T cell receptor beta chain was recovered during a study of regulatory T cells in long-lasting Graves disease. Whole-study context: Over-5-year antithyroid drug use with positive TSH receptor antibodies defined persistent Graves' disease in the study.

Time point reported: persistent/refractory GD, antithyroid drugs over 5 years with positive TRAb. Extracted PBMC RNA gave rise to the TCR library. The patients were enrolled through endocrinology in Xi'an, China. Library construction for TCR beta used iRepertoire HTBI primers and Arm-PCR of CDR3 regions. TCRdb redid the calling of the multiplex PCR reads with MiXCR, one entry per CDR3 protein. Here the sample spans around 500,000 distinct CDR3 sequences, roughly 20% being singletons. Study results and caveats: Not thyroid tissue but only peripheral blood was studied. When disease was persistent, TRBV28, TRBJ1-2 and TRBJ2-5 were the favored segments.

As to this clonotype: Its antigen is undetermined.

The CDR3 spans 18 residues. Looked up from germline, CDR1 is MNHNS and CDR2 is SASEGT. With 6 bases removed from V and 2 bases from J, the gap between germline ends came to 25 bases. This clonotype originated in a female donor with Graves disease. Here the sequenced sample was peripheral blood mononuclear cells (PBMCs), taken when the disease was refractory, from a patient treated with antithyroid drugs. This rearrangement joins TRBV6-1 to TRBJ2-5; D is perhaps TRBD1 (6 bases). This CDR3 is CASRRWATLGTKQETQYF. DNA for the CDR3: TGTGCCAGCAGACGCTGGGCTACTCTAGGGACAAAACAAGAGACCCAGTACTTC.